The 10 T cell receptor beta chains below come from one sample, sequenced in a study of OX40 agonist ivuxolimab in advanced cancers. Only in-frame clones appear in the TCRdb table, and some are missing; sequencing was by immunoSEQ multiplex PCR. The sample lists tens of thousands of clones, around 93% occurring once. The material sequenced was CD4+ or CD8+ T cells sorted from blood, taken in a trial of the OX40 agonist ivuxolimab. The receptor source for this set is an adult with an advanced solid tumor such as melanoma, head and neck, liver or kidney cancer.

This clone was observed a handful of times. This chain joins TRBV5-1 and TRBJ2-7, with D maybe TRBD2 (5 bases). Germline-derived CDR1 and CDR2 are SGHRS and YFSETQ. This CDR3 has 15 amino acids. The V and J ends lost 7 bases and 0 bases respectively, with 17 bases between them. This chain's CDR3 is CASGPFVGSSYEQYF. The CDR3 bases are TGCGCCAGCGGTCCTTTCGTGGGGAGCTCCTACGAGCAGTACTTC.

The genes are TRBV6-5 and TRBJ1-2, with D perhaps matching TRBD1 (5 bases). The germline V gene encodes CDR1 MNHEY and CDR2 SVGAGI. Trimming left V 7 bases short and J 4 bases short, with 13 bases between. The length of the CDR3 is 13 residues. Written as DNA, the CDR3 is TGTGCCAGCACCATACAGGCGTCCTATGGCTACACCTTC. It is translated as CASTIQASYGYTF.

V and J are TRBV9 and TRBJ2-1; 8 nucleotides align to TRBD2. The CDR3 loop spans 15 amino acids. With V trimmed by 0 bases and J by 8 bases, 7 bases remained unmatched. CDR1 and CDR2 from the germline V gene are SGDLS and YYNGEE. The CDR3 DNA reads as TGTGCCAGCAGCGTAGTTGATAGCGGGACATATGAGCAGTTCTTC. Translating gives CASSVVDSGTYEQFF.

The V and J genes are TRBV27 and TRBJ2-3, with 8 bases matching TRBD2. Germline V CDR1 and CDR2: MNHEY, SMNVEV (reference sequence). The CDR3 sequence is 14 residues long. V was pared by 7 bases and J by 7 bases, with 10 bases of the junction left unmatched. The CDR3: CASNRGGPSNTQYF. CDR3 sequence (DNA): TGTGCCAGCAATCGGGGGGGGCCGTCGAATACGCAGTATTTT.

The chain couples TRBV19 to TRBJ2-1, with 8 bases lining up with TRBD1. After removal of 5 bases from V and 2 bases from J, the junction contained 5 bases not matched to a gene. CDR3 size: 15 residues. From germline, CDR1 is LNHDA and CDR2 SQIVND (reference sequence). CDR3 sequence reads: CASSPDRGTYNEQFF. CDR3 DNA: TGTGCCAGTAGTCCCGACAGGGGTACCTACAATGAGCAGTTCTTC.

The chain links TRBV4-1 to TRBJ1-5; 7 nucleotides agree with TRBD1. From germline, CDR1 is MGHRA and CDR2 YSYEKL. CDR3 length: 16 residues. Trimming at V came to 1 base and at J to 0 bases, leaving 3 bases not matched to a gene. The CDR3 region is CASSQGQGHSNQPQHF. CDR3 DNA: TGCGCCAGCAGCCAAGGACAGGGCCATAGCAATCAGCCCCAGCATTTT.

V is TRBV5-1 and J is TRBJ2-2; D may be TRBD1 or TRBD2 (5 bases each). The CDR3 length is 17 residues. Trimming stripped 1 base from V and 1 base from J, with 14 bases between. Germline V CDR1 and CDR2: SGHRS, YFSETQ. The CDR3, as DNA: TGCGCCAGCAGCTTGTACCCAGGGACCTTGAACACCGGGGAGCTGTTTTTT. The encoded protein is CASSLYPGTLNTGELFF.

V and J are TRBV27 and TRBJ2-7, with D possibly TRBD1 on 5 matching bases. Trimming took 3 bases from V and 3 from J, leaving 15 bases between them. Germline-derived CDR1 and CDR2 are MNHEY and SMNVEV (reference sequence). The CDR3 length is 15 residues. The CDR3 is CASSFGTGQSYEQYF. The CDR3 nucleotides are TGTGCCAGCAGTTTTGGAACAGGACAAAGCTACGAGCAGTACTTC.

CDR3 residues: CASSLGGQGATEAFF. Written as DNA, the CDR3 is TGTGCCAGCAGCTTAGGGGGACAGGGGGCGACTGAAGCTTTCTTT. The chain has TRBV7-2 and TRBJ1-1; 12 bases match TRBD1. Germline V gene lookup returns CDR1 SGHTA and CDR2 FQGNSA. The V gene end was trimmed by 1 base and the J gene end by 5 bases; junction bases not matched to a gene: 2. The CDR3 runs 15 residues.

V and J are TRBV6-5 and TRBJ2-7; maybe TRBD1 (5 bases). Germline CDR1 MNHEY, CDR2 SVGAGI. This CDR3 contains 14 residues. V lost 2 bases to trimming and J lost 3 bases, with 11 bases between them. The CDR3 DNA reads TGTGCCAGCAGTTACAAAGGGGCCCGCTACGAGCAGTACTTC. The encoded protein is CASSYKGARYEQYF.